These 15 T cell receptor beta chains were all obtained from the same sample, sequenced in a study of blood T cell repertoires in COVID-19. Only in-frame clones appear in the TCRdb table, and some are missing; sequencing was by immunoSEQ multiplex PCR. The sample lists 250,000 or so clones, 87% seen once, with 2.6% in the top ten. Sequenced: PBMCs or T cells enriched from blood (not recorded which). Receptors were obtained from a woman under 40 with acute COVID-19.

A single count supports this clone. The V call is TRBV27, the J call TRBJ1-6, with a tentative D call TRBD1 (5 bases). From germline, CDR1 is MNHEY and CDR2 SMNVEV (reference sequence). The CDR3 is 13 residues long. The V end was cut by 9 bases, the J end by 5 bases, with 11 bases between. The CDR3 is CASRQLDNSPLHF. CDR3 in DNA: TGTGCCAGTAGACAGCTAGATAATTCACCCCTCCACTTT.

The CDR3 DNA is TGTGCCAGCAGCTTGTATTCAGGGGGTCGTGGAAACACCATATATTTT. This encodes CASSLYSGGRGNTIYF. The V call is TRBV5-4, the J call TRBJ1-3; 7 nucleotides align to TRBD1. There are 16 residues in the CDR3. V dropped 1 base and J dropped 3; count of bases not matched to a gene: 7. Germline-derived CDR1 and CDR2 are SGHNT and YYREEE (reference sequence).

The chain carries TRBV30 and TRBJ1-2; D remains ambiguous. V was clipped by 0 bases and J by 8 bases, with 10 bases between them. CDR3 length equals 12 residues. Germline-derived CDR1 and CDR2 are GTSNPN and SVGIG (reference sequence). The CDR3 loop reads CAWSVSGPGYTF. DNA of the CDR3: TGTGCCTGGAGTGTATCTGGGCCCGGCTACACCTTC.

CDR3 sequence: CASSPDLRTLYF. In DNA form, the CDR3 reads TGTGCCAGCAGCCCGGACTTACGAACCCTGTACTTC. The genes are TRBV6-5 and TRBJ2-7; D might be TRBD2 (5 bases). Trimming removed 6 bases at V and 12 bases at J, with 18 bases between. Per the germline V gene, CDR1 is MNHEY and CDR2 is SVGAGI. CDR3 length equals 12 residues.

The CDR3, as DNA: TGTGCCACCAGCATCCTCGTCGGGACTGAAGCTTTCTTT. Amino acids: CATSILVGTEAFF. J is TRBJ1-1 and V is TRBV15; no firm D call. The germline V gene encodes CDR1 LNHNV and CDR2 YYDKDF (reference sequence). The CDR3 extends over 13 amino acids. V gave up 4 bases and J gave up 5 bases, with 11 bases separating them.

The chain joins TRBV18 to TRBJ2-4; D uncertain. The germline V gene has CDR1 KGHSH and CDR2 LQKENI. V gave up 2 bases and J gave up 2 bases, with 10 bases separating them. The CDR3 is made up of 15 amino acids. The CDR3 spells CASSPGAGTKNIQYF. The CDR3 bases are TGTGCCAGCTCACCAGGCGCAGGCACCAAAAACATTCAGTACTTC.

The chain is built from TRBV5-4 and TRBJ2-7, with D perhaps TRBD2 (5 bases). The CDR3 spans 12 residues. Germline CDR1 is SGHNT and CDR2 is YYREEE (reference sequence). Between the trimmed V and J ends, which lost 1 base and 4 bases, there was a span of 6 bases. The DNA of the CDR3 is TGTGCCAGCAGCTTGCGGGGTTACGAGCAGTACTTC. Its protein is CASSLRGYEQYF. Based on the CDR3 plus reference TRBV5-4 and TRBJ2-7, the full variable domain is ETGVTQSPTHLIKTRGQQVTLRCSSQSGHNTVSWYQQALGQGPQFIFQYYREEENGRGNFPPRFSGLQFPNYSSELNVNALELDDSALYLCASSLRGYEQYFGPGTRLTVT.

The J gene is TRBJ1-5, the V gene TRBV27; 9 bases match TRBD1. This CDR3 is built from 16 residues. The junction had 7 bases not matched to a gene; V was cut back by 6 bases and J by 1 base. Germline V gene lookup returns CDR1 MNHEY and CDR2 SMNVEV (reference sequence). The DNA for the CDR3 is TGTGCCAGCAGCCGGACAGGGGTGGGAAGCAATCAGCCCCAGCATTTT. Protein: CASSRTGVGSNQPQHF.

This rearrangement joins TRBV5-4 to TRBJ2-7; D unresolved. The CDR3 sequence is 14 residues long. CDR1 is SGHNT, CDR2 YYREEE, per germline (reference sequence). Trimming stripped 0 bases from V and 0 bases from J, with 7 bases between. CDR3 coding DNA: TGTGCCAGCAGCTTGGAAGCAGGCTCCTACGAGCAGTACTTC. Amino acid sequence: CASSLEAGSYEQYF.

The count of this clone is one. CDR3 nucleotide sequence: TGTGCCAGCAGCTCCACCGGGACAGGGAAAGTCGAAGCTTTCTTT. Amino acid sequence: CASSSTGTGKVEAFF. This chain connects TRBV5-8 to TRBJ1-1, with 9 bases identical to TRBD1. V shed 3 bases, J shed 8 bases, and the junction held 11 bases outside the gene matches. This CDR3 has 15 residues. From germline, CDR1 is SGHTS and CDR2 YDEGEE.

This CDR3 is CASSPTSQDTEAFF. The CDR3 nucleotides are TGTGCCAGCTCACCGACGTCGCAGGACACTGAAGCTTTCTTT. The chain has TRBV18 and TRBJ1-1, with D hard to call. CDR1 is KGHSH, CDR2 LQKENI, per germline. The CDR3 loop spans 14 amino acids. With 3 bases removed from V and 3 bases from J, the gap between germline ends came to 11 bases.

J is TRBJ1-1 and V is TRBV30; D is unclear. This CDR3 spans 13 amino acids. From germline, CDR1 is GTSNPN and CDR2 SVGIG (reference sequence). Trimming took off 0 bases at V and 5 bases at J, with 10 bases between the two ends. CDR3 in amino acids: CAWSVLGRTEAFF. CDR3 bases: TGTGCCTGGAGTGTTCTGGGGAGAACTGAAGCTTTCTTT.

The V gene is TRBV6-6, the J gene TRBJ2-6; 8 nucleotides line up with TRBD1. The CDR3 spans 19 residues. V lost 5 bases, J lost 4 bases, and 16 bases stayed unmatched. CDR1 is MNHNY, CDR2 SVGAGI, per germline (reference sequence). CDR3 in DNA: TGTGCCAGCAGTCGAAAATATTCCAGGGGGCCGAGAGGGGCCAACGTCCTGACTTTC. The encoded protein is CASSRKYSRGPRGANVLTF.

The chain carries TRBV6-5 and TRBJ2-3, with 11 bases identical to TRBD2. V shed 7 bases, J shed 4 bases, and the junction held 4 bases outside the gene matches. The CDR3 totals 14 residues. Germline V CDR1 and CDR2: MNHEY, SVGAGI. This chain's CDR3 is CASKLAGGPDTQYF. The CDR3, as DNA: TGTGCCAGCAAGCTAGCGGGGGGACCAGATACGCAGTATTTT.

The chain's CDR3 is CASSQGYNRDRVSNEQFF. The CDR3 DNA follows: TGTGCCAGCAGCCAGGGGTATAACCGGGACAGGGTTTCCAATGAGCAGTTCTTC. This chain connects TRBV3-1 (or the pseudogene TRBV3-2) to TRBJ2-1; TRBD1 matches 9 bases. V gave up 3 bases and J gave up 6 bases; unmatched junction bases: 15. The CDR3 loop spans 18 amino acids. Per germline, CDR1 LGHDT and CDR2 YNNKEL (reference sequence).